Each of the 21 T cell receptor beta chains below was sequenced from the same sample in a study of spatial heterogeneity in lung cancer. Points from the study as a whole: Tumors with more nonsynonymous mutations had more expanded intratumoral alpha and beta TCRs.

From the 5' RACE reads, TCRdb called clonotypes with MiXCR, one entry per CDR3 protein. This table holds under 20,000 distinct CDR3 sequences, 5.8% found once. Which antigens these TCRs recognize remains unknown. Time point defined: sample taken at primary tumor resection. The input for sequencing was lung tumor tissue, taken at surgery. Receptors were obtained from a female donor with early-stage non-small cell lung cancer.

There are many counts of this clonotype. This beta chain lies outside the target of a library built for alpha chains; its clone size means little. The V gene is TRBV11-2, the J gene TRBJ1-6; D is undetermined. From germline, CDR1 is SGHAT and CDR2 FQNNGV. The length of the CDR3 is 15 residues. Trimming removed 2 bases from V and 0 bases from J, with 5 bases in between. CDR3 bases: TGTGCCAGCAGCTTAAGCCGCTCCTATAATTCACCCCTCCACTTT. Translating it yields CASSLSRSYNSPLHF. Based on the CDR3 plus reference TRBV11-2 and TRBJ1-6, the full variable domain is EAGVAQSPRYKIIEKRQSVAFWCNPISGHATLYWYQQILGQGPKLLIQFQNNGVVDDSQLPKDRFSAERLKGVDSTLKIQPAKLEDSAVYLCASSLSRSYNSPLHFGNGTRLTVT.

This clonotype came up many times. Since it is a stray read in a library aimed at alpha chains, this beta chain has a size that is not meaningful. V is TRBV30 and J is TRBJ1-1; D not resolved. Germline CDR1 GTSNPN, CDR2 SVGIG (reference sequence). Trimming took 3 bases from V and 4 from J, leaving 15 bases between them. This CDR3 has 14 residues. The CDR3 protein is CAWRSSLVSTEAFF. In DNA, the CDR3 is TGTGCCTGGAGGTCCTCGCTTGTTAGCACTGAAGCTTTCTTT.

On this clonotype itself: This beta chain is a stray read from a library made for alpha chains; its abundance is not meaningful. J is TRBJ2-2 and V is TRBV13, with 11 positions matching TRBD1. J lost 4 bases, V lost 5 bases, and 6 bases had no gene match. The germline V gene has CDR1 PRHDT and CDR2 FYEKMQ (reference sequence). The CDR3 is 16 amino acids. The CDR3 sequence: CASSPLGQGATGELFF. The CDR3, as DNA: TGTGCCAGCAGCCCCCTCGGACAGGGGGCCACCGGGGAGCTGTTTTTT.

This clonotype was counted many times. A library prepared for alpha chains yielded this beta chain as an off-target read; its size is of little meaning. The chain is built from TRBV4-2 and TRBJ2-5, with 12 nucleotides matching TRBD2. V gave up 0 bases and J gave up 3 bases; unmatched junction bases: 8. Germline CDR1 is LGHNA and CDR2 is YNFKEQ. The length of the CDR3 is 18 residues. CDR3 bases: TGTGCCAGCAGCCAAGATCTACTAGCGGGAGGAGAGAAAGAGACCCAGTACTTC. Protein: CASSQDLLAGGEKETQYF.

Many counts were recorded for this clonotype. This beta chain came through as a stray read in a library set up for alpha chains, and its size says little. The chain recombines TRBV21-1 with TRBJ2-5; the tabulated D call, TRBD2, remains unverified against the DNA. TRBV21-1 is tagged as a pseudogene. The CDR3 sequence is 13 residues long. The CDR3 nucleotides are TGTGCCAGCAGCAGGCGGGGACAAGAGACCCAGTACTTC. Protein sequence: CASSRRGQETQYF.

This clonotype was found many times. A library made for alpha chains picked up this beta chain off target, so its size means little. The V call is TRBV27, the J call TRBJ2-1; TRBD2 matches at 12 bases. CDR3 length: 18 residues. With 4 bases clipped from V and 6 bases from J, the junction kept 13 bases outside the gene matches. The germline V gene encodes CDR1 MNHEY and CDR2 SMNVEV (reference sequence). CDR3 in amino acids: CASSSPSFGTSGFNEQFF. CDR3 sequence (DNA): TGTGCCAGCAGTTCGCCGTCCTTCGGGACTAGCGGGTTCAATGAGCAGTTCTTC.

This clonotype is deemed medium-sized. A library prepared for alpha chains yielded this beta chain as an off-target read; its size is of little meaning. CDR3 DNA: TGCAGCGTTGGGGAACAGTTTAAACCCTACGAGCAGTACTTC. Protein product: CSVGEQFKPYEQYF. The chain joins TRBV29-1 to TRBJ2-7; D remains unclear. This CDR3 spans 14 amino acids. V was trimmed by 4 bases and J by 2 bases, leaving 15 bases between them. The germline gives CDR1 SQVTM, CDR2 ANQGSEA.

Many counts were recorded for this clonotype. This beta chain appears as a stray read in a library generated for alpha chains; its size is not informative. J is TRBJ2-5 and V is TRBV15; D not certain. Trimming shortened V by 0 bases and J by 4 bases, and 9 bases separated the two germline ends. This CDR3 comprises 14 residues. Germline V gene sequence: CDR1 LNHNV, CDR2 YYDKDF (reference sequence). CDR3 sequence: CATSRDNYLETQYF. CDR3 coding DNA: TGTGCCACCAGCAGAGATAACTACCTAGAGACCCAGTACTTC.

This clonotype occurred many times. This beta chain is an off-target read within a library intended for alpha chains, so its frequency means little. This sequence joins TRBV4-2 and TRBJ2-7, with D possibly being TRBD1 or TRBD2 (6 bases each). Germline values: CDR1 LGHNA, CDR2 YNFKEQ. The V end was cut by 0 bases, the J end by 2 bases, with 20 bases between. CDR3 size: 18 residues. The CDR3 bases are TGTGCCAGCAGCCAAGAGGACTGGGGGGCCTCGGGGCCCTACGAGCAGTACTTC. It encodes CASSQEDWGASGPYEQYF.

By proportion, this clonotype is medium-sized (0.01 to 0.1%). A library prepared for alpha chains yielded this beta chain as an off-target read; its size is of little meaning. The chain combines TRBV29-1 with TRBJ2-1; no clear D gene. Germline CDR1 reads SQVTM; CDR2 reads ANQGSEA. The V gene lost 4 bases and the J gene lost 4 bases, with 11 bases spanning the gap. The CDR3 consists of 13 residues. CDR3: CSVVSVGYNEQFF. DNA for the CDR3: TGCAGCGTTGTATCAGTTGGGTACAATGAGCAGTTCTTC.

This clonotype has ten or more counts. The library was prepared for alpha chains; this beta chain is a stray read, so its frequency means little. The chain has TRBV5-1 and TRBJ2-7; 8 bases fit TRBD1. V was pared by 5 bases and J by 6 bases, with 4 bases of the junction left unmatched. Germline lookup yields CDR1 SGHRS and CDR2 YFSETQ. The CDR3 is 12 amino acids. CDR3 nucleotides: TGCGCCAGCAGATCGACAGGGGTCGAGCAGTACTTC. This encodes CASRSTGVEQYF.

This clonotype was counted ten times or more. This beta chain is off target for a library built for alpha chains, so its abundance means little. This chain joins TRBV20-1 and TRBJ1-5; D perhaps matches TRBD1 (5 bases). The V gene's germline CDR1 is DFQATT and CDR2 SNEGSKA (reference sequence). V lost 3 bases, J lost 6 bases, and 12 bases lay in between. This CDR3 spans 13 amino acids. DNA of the CDR3: TGCAGTGCTAGCGGGGGGGTGAGTCAGCCCCAGCATTTT. It yields the protein CSASGGVSQPQHF.

This clonotype was seen a handful of times. Within a library made for alpha chains, this beta chain is off target, and its count is uninformative. The chain combines TRBV18 with TRBJ1-3, with 11 bases matching TRBD1. The J segment lost 3 bases and the V segment lost 6 bases, leaving 10 bases of the junction unmatched. Germline CDR1 is KGHSH and CDR2 is LQKENI. The CDR3 covers 17 residues. CDR3 amino acids: CASSPGTGGYRGNTIYF. Written as DNA, the CDR3 is TGTGCCAGCTCCCCCGGGACAGGGGGTTATCGTGGAAACACCATATATTTT.

This clonotype was counted many times. Since it is a stray read in a library aimed at alpha chains, this beta chain has a size that is not meaningful. The rearrangement links TRBV20-1 to TRBJ2-7; weak D call: TRBD1 (6 bases). There are 14 residues in the CDR3. The V and J ends lost 0 bases and 5 bases respectively, with 14 bases between them. Germline V CDR1 and CDR2: DFQATT, SNEGSKA (reference sequence). This CDR3 is CSARDPRTEHEQYF. Written as DNA, the CDR3 is TGCAGTGCTAGAGATCCACGGACAGAACACGAGCAGTACTTC.

This clonotype came up a few times. As an off-target read in a library built for alpha chains, this beta chain has a frequency of little significance. The chain is built from TRBV20-1 and TRBJ2-7, with 7 bases fitting TRBD2. J was trimmed by 3 bases and V by 7 bases; bases with no gene match: 9. This CDR3 region has 13 residues. Germline V gene sequence: CDR1 DFQATT, CDR2 SNEGSKA (reference sequence). The CDR3 sequence: CSVTGTTDYEQYF. The CDR3 DNA reads as TGCAGTGTAACCGGGACTACTGACTACGAGCAGTACTTC.

This clonotype appeared many times. Because the library targeted alpha chains, this beta chain is an off-target read whose size means little. This chain links TRBV19 with TRBJ2-1; 13 nucleotides align to TRBD2. CDR3 length: 16 residues. Germline loops: CDR1 LNHDA, CDR2 SQIVND (reference sequence). Losses at the gene ends were 4 bases for V and 9 bases for J; bases not matched to a gene: 9. In DNA form, the CDR3 reads TGTGCCAGTAGTACCCAACTAGCGGGAGGGCCACGTGAGCAGTTCTTC. Protein: CASSTQLAGGPREQFF.

This clonotype was recorded at least ten times. Within a library made for alpha chains, this beta chain is off target, and its count is uninformative. J is TRBJ1-5 and V is TRBV10-3; weak D call: TRBD1 (5 bases). Germline-derived CDR1 and CDR2 are ENHRY and SYGVKD. This CDR3 region has 13 residues. V gave up 3 bases and J gave up 5 bases, with 8 bases separating them. The CDR3 loop is CAISEQVDQPQHF. For the CDR3, the DNA is TGTGCCATCAGTGAACAGGTCGATCAGCCCCAGCATTTT.

This clonotype has a count of ten or more. This beta chain lies outside the target of a library built for alpha chains; its clone size means little. This rearrangement joins TRBV7-3 to TRBJ2-5; TRBD2 is a possible D gene (5 bases). The CDR3 runs 15 residues. V was shortened by 5 bases and J by 5 bases, with 18 bases between the two germline ends. Germline CDR1 is SGHTA and CDR2 is FQGTGA. CDR3 amino acids: CASSPGAGPGETQYF. The CDR3 bases are TGTGCCAGCAGCCCCGGCGCGGGCCCCGGCGAGACCCAGTACTTC.

This clonotype was found many times. The size of this beta chain means little, since it is a stray read in a library made for alpha chains. This rearrangement joins TRBV14 to TRBJ2-3, with D hard to call. This CDR3 has 14 residues. The V end lost 0 bases, the J end lost 5 bases, and 9 bases lay between the germline ends. Per germline, CDR1 SGHDN and CDR2 FVKESK. The CDR3 DNA reads TGTGCCAGCAGCCAAGATTCTTGGGAAGATACGCAGTATTTT. As protein: CASSQDSWEDTQYF.

This clonotype has ten or more counts. The library was designed around alpha chains, so this beta chain is a stray read whose abundance carries little weight. The chain is built from TRBV20-1 and TRBJ1-5; D unclear. The CDR3 is 15 residues long. Deletions cut 0 bases from V and 0 bases from J, with 9 bases between. The V gene's germline CDR1 is DFQATT and CDR2 SNEGSKA (reference sequence). This chain's CDR3 is CSAREGVSSNQPQHF. For the CDR3, the DNA is TGCAGTGCTAGAGAGGGAGTTTCTAGCAATCAGCCCCAGCATTTT.

The table lists this clonotype with many counts. For a library built for alpha chains, this beta chain is a stray read; little rests on its size. This rearrangement joins TRBV12-3 or TRBV12-4 to TRBJ2-1, with 7 positions matching TRBD1. Losses at the gene ends were 6 bases for V and 0 bases for J; bases not matched to a gene: 11. The CDR3 loop spans 17 amino acids. The CDR3 reads CASRRRQGASSYNEQFF. The CDR3 region has the DNA TGTGCCAGCAGACGTCGACAGGGAGCGAGCTCCTACAATGAGCAGTTCTTC.